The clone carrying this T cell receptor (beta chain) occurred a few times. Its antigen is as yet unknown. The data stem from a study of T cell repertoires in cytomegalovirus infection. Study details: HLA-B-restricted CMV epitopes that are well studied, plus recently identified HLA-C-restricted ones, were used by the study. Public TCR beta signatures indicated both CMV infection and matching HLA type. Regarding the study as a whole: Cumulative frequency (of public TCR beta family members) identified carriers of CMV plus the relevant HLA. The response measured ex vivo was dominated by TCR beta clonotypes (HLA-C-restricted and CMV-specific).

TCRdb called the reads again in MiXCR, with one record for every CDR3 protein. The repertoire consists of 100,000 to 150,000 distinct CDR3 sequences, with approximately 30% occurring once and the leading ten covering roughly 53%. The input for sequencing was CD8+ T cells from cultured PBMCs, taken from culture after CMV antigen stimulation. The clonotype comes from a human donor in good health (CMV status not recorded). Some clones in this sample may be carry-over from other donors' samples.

CDR3: CASSLAAANTEAFF. DNA of the CDR3: TGTGCCAGCAGCTTAGCGGCAGCCAACACTGAAGCTTTCTTT. The chain links TRBV7-2 to TRBJ1-1; D not resolved. Per germline, CDR1 SGHTA and CDR2 FQGNSA. The ends were cut back, 0 bases at V and 2 bases at J, with 7 bases in the middle. The CDR3 loop spans 14 amino acids.